What follows are 9 T cell receptor beta chains derived from one specimen sequenced in a study of regulatory T cells in long-lasting Graves disease. Assembly of TCR beta libraries relied on iRepertoire HTBI primers together with Arm-PCR of CDR3 regions. TCRdb independently ran MiXCR on the multiplex PCR reads; one entry per CDR3 protein. The data contain 520,000 or so distinct CDR3 sequences, about 12% of them singletons. As for time point: newly diagnosed GD, antithyroid drugs for less than 3 months. TCR sequences were obtained from RNA taken from PBMCs. This sample also belongs to another study, concerning T cells in Graves' hyperthyroidism and ophthalmopathy.

Sequenced here: peripheral blood mononuclear cells (PBMCs), sampled at new diagnosis, from a patient treated with antithyroid drugs. These receptors originate from a woman in her twenties or thirties with Graves disease.

This clonotype was detected a few times. The chain employs TRBV5-1 and TRBJ2-5; no definite D call. The CDR3 consists of 16 residues. The V gene lost 4 bases and the J gene lost 1 base, with 17 bases spanning the gap. Germline CDR1 is SGHRS and CDR2 is YFSETQ. Here the CDR3 reads CASSQRLGGAQETQYF. The CDR3 DNA reads as TGCGCCAGCAGCCAAAGGCTGGGTGGAGCCCAAGAGACCCAGTACTTC.

This clonotype was picked up many times. V usage is TRBV3-1 and J usage is TRBJ1-2; maybe TRBD1 (5 bases). The CDR3 spans 14 residues. The germline gives CDR1 LGHDT, CDR2 YNNKEL (reference sequence). V lost 1 base and J 1 base, leaving 7 bases between the germline ends. The CDR3 coding sequence is TGTGCCAGCAGCCAAGTCGACAGTAACTATGGCTACACCTTC. Its protein is CASSQVDSNYGYTF.

This clonotype has at least ten counts. This chain connects TRBV6-5 to TRBJ1-4; D remains unclear. Germline V lookup: CDR1 MNHEY, CDR2 SVGAGI. This CDR3 contains 15 residues. V shed 0 bases and J shed 4 bases, with 9 bases lying between them. DNA for the CDR3: TGTGCCAGCAGTTACTCCGCCCGCGTTAATGAAAAACTGTTTTTT. Its translation is CASSYSARVNEKLFF.

This clonotype appeared many times. The rearrangement uses TRBV11-2 and TRBJ2-5; D possibly uses TRBD1 or TRBD2 (6 bases each). The length of the CDR3 is 15 residues. Trimming removed 1 base from V and 5 bases from J, with 14 bases in between. Germline V gives CDR1 SGHAT, CDR2 FQNNGV. In nucleotides, the CDR3 is TGTGCCAGCAGCTTAGTTCCGGGGGCGATGGAGACCCAGTACTTC. Amino acids: CASSLVPGAMETQYF.

This clonotype was picked up many times. This chain connects TRBV27 to TRBJ1-2, with no clear D. CDR1 is MNHEY, CDR2 SMNVEV, per germline (reference sequence). Deletions cut 5 bases from V and 8 bases from J, with 15 bases between. The CDR3 contains 13 residues. The CDR3 sequence: CASSPRLMGGYTF. The CDR3 DNA is TGTGCCAGCAGTCCGAGGCTTATGGGGGGCTACACCTTC.

In its sample, this clonotype was seen many times. The chain is built from TRBV3-1 and TRBJ2-3; D ambiguous. V lost 0 bases and J 6 bases, leaving 13 bases between the germline ends. Germline assignment: CDR1 LGHDT and CDR2 YNNKEL (reference sequence). This CDR3 has 15 residues. CDR3 amino acids: CASSQDQPRADTQYF. CDR3 nucleotide sequence: TGTGCCAGCAGCCAAGATCAACCGCGAGCGGATACGCAGTATTTT.

This clonotype showed up many times. V usage is TRBV20-1 and J usage is TRBJ1-1; D is unresolved. CDR3 length: 13 amino acids. Trimming cost V 2 bases and J 4 bases, with 11 bases left between them. Germline V CDR1 and CDR2: DFQATT, SNEGSKA (reference sequence). The CDR3 DNA is TGCAGTGCTAGAACTTTGGGGAGCACTGAAGCTTTCTTT. It translates to CSARTLGSTEAFF.

This clonotype has at least ten counts. J is TRBJ1-1 and V is TRBV14; D unresolved. This CDR3 is 14 amino acids long. The V end lost 4 bases, the J end lost 4 bases, and 13 bases lay between the germline ends. The V gene's germline CDR1 is SGHDN and CDR2 FVKESK. CDR3 protein: CASSRGGTVTEAFF. In nucleotides, the CDR3 is TGTGCCAGCAGCCGTGGTGGAACTGTCACTGAAGCTTTCTTT. Using reference TRBV14 and TRBJ1-1 for the parts outside the CDR3, the full variable domain is EAGVTQFPSHSVIEKGQTVTLRCDPISGHDNLYWYRRVMGKEIKFLLHFVKESKQDESGMPNNRFLAERTGGTYSTLKVQPAELEDSGVYFCASSRGGTVTEAFFGQGTRLTVV.

This clonotype was detected ten times or more. The rearrangement links TRBV5-1 to TRBJ2-7; D may be TRBD2 (5 bases). Germline V lookup: CDR1 SGHRS, CDR2 YFSETQ. V was pared by 4 bases and J by 6 bases, with 14 bases between. This CDR3 has 13 amino acids. Written as DNA, the CDR3 is TGCGCCAGCAGCCAACGTGGGGAGTCCGAGCAGTACTTC. Residues: CASSQRGESEQYF.